This T cell receptor beta chain was found in a study of STAT3 mutations in large granular lymphocyte leukemia. Study context: Canonical activating STAT3 mutations were detected in roughly half of the longitudinally sequenced T-LGLL patients. Roughly 42% of treated T-LGLL patients showed hematologic response to immunosuppression. Notes on the study in general: Every T-cell large granular lymphocyte leukemia patient had at least one immunodominant TCR beta clonotype. Clonal expansion was inferred from other time points because no sample existed at each clone's first appearance.

V lost 0 bases to trimming and J lost 1 base, with 12 bases between them. Germline V gives CDR1 LGHNA, CDR2 YNFKEQ. The CDR3 consists of 16 residues. This clone was counted once. Its antigen is not identified. The data were produced by immunoSEQ multiplex PCR, yet TCRdb's version contains in-frame clones alone and is incomplete. The sample includes about 5,400 clones, approximately 49% seen only once; the top ten take roughly 57%. The chain has TRBV4-2 and TRBJ1-1; D is undetermined. The sample comprised peripheral blood mononuclear cells. The source of this sequence is a woman in her seventies with T-cell large granular lymphocyte leukemia. Some clones in this sample may be carry-over from other donors' samples. The CDR3: CASSQDPETQNTEAFF. CDR3 coding DNA: TGTGCCAGCAGCCAAGATCCGGAGACGCAGAACACTGAAGCTTTCTTT.